This TCR beta chain derives from a study of blood T cell repertoires in COVID-19. Across the whole study: From the United States, Italy and Spain came samples of acute and convalescent COVID-19. The cDNA or gDNA used as material had been derived from T cells, B-cell-depleted T cells, or PBMCs.

The ends lost 5 bases at V and 3 bases at J; junction bases unmatched: 4. This CDR3 has 13 residues. Germline assignment: CDR1 LNHDA and CDR2 SQIVND (reference sequence). In the original analysis: Amplifying reference gene primers gave estimates of nucleated cell counts. TCRdb keeps only in-frame clones here, not all; method: immunoSEQ multiplex PCR. Clone size and V and J calls were adopted from that table, with D and trimming inferred from the DNA. The sample includes 150,000 to 200,000 clones, roughly nine tenths of them seen just once. The sample taken for sequencing was peripheral blood. This TCR was sampled from a man younger than 30 who had recovered from COVID-19. The chain carries TRBV19 and TRBJ2-7, with TRBD1 matching over 7 bases. The CDR3 coding sequence is TGTGCCAGTAGTTTCGACAGGGACTACGAGCAGTACTTC. Protein: CASSFDRDYEQYF.